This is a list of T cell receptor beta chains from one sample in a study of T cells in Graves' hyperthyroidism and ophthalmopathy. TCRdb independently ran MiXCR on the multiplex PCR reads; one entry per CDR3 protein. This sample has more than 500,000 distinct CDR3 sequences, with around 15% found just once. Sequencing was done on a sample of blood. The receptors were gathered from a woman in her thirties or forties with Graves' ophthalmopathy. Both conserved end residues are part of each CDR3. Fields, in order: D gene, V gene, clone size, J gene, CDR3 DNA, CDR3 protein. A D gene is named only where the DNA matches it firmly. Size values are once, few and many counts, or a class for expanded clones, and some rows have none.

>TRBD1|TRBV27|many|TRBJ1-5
TGTGCCAGCAGTTTATATCCGGACAGGTACAATCAGCCCCAGCATTTT
CASSLYPDRYNQPQHF
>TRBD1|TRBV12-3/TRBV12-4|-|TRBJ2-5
TGTGCCAGCTCCCAAACAGGGGAGTACCAAGAGACCCAGTACTTC
CASSQTGEYQETQYF
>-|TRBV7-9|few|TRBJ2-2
TGTGCCAGCAGCTTATGGCGGGATGGAGCCGGGGAGCTGTTTTTT
CASSLWRDGAGELFF
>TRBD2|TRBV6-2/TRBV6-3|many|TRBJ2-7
TGTGCCAGCAGTACTAGGACTAGCGGGAGTTACGAGCAGTACTTC
CASSTRTSGSYEQYF
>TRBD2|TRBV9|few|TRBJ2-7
TGTGCCAGCAGCCCCACTGGCGGGAGGGTTTACGAGCAGTACTTC
CASSPTGGRVYEQYF
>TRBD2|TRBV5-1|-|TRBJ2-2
TGCGCCAGCAGACTTACTAGCGGGAGGAACACCGGGGAGCTGTTTTTT
CASRLTSGRNTGELFF
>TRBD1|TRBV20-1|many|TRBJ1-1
TGCAGTGCCTTTTTACAGGGGTCCACTGAAGCTTTCTTT
CSAFLQGSTEAFF
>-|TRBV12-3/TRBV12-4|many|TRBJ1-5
TGTGCCAGCAGTTTAGCTTCCGGCCCAAGATCGCCCCAGCATTTT
CASSLASGPRSPQHF
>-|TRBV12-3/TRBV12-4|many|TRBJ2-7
TGTGCCAGCAGTGGTCACATGGGGCAATCCTACGAGCAGTACTTC
CASSGHMGQSYEQYF
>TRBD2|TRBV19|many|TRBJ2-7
TGTGCCAGTAGTGTTACTCCTAGCGGATCCTACGAGCAGTACTTC
CASSVTPSGSYEQYF
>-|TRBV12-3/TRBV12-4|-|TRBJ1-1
TGTGCCAGCAGGCCTCTCGGCCCTGAAGCTTTCTTT
CASRPLGPEAFF
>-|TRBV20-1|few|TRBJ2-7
TGCAGTGCTAGAGCTCCCAGCGACTACGAGCAGTACTTC
CSARAPSDYEQYF
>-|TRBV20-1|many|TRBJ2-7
TGCAGTGCTAGATGGCCCCTAGGCTCCTACGAGCAGTACTTC
CSARWPLGSYEQYF
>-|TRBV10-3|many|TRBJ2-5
TGTGCCATCAGTGGGGACATCCAAGAGACCCAGTACTTC
CAISGDIQETQYF
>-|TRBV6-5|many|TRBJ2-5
TGTGCCAGCAGTTACGGGCCGGGCCTAGGCCAGGAGACCCAGTACTTC
CASSYGPGLGQETQYF
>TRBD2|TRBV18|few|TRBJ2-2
TGTGCCAGCTCACCAGGGACTAGCGGGACAACCGGGGAGCTGTTTTTT
CASSPGTSGTTGELFF